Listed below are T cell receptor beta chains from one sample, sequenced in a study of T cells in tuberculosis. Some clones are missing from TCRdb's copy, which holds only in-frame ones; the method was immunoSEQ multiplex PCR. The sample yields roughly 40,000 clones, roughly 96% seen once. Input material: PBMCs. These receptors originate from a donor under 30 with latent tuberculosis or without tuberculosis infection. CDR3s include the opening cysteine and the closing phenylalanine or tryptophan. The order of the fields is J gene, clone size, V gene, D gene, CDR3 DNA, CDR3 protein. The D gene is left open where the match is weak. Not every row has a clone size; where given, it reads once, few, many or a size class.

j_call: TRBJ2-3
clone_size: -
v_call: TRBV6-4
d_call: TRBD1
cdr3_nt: TGTGCCAGCAGTGACTCGACAGGGGGCGCAGATACGCAGTATTTT
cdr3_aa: CASSDSTGGADTQYF

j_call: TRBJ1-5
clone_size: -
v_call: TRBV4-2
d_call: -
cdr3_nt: TGTGCCAGCAGCCAAGATACCAGGGGAGGGCAGCCCCAGCATTTT
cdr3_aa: CASSQDTRGGQPQHF

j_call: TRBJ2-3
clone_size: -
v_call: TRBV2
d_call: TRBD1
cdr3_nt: TGTGCCAGCAGTGAAGAACGAGGGACAGTCACAGATACGCAGTATTTT
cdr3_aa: CASSEERGTVTDTQYF

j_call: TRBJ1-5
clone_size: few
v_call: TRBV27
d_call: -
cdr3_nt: TGTGCCAGCAGTTTTCAGGGAGGGACCGTCCGTAGCAATCAGCCCCAGCATTTT
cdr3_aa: CASSFQGGTVRSNQPQHF

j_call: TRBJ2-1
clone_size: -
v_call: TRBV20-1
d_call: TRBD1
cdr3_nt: TGCAGTGCAAACAGGGGAGAGCAGTTCTTC
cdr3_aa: CSANRGEQFF

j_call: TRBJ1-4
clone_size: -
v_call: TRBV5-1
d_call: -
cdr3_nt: TGCGCCAGCAGCTCCGTGAGCTCAACTAATGAAAAACTGTTTTTT
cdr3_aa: CASSSVSSTNEKLFF

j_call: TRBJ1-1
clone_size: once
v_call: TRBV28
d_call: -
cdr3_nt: TGTGCCAGCAGTTTGAAGGGCCAGGGACTTGAAGCTTTCTTT
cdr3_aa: CASSLKGQGLEAFF

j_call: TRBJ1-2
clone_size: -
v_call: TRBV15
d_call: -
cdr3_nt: TGTGCCACCAGCACCCGACAGGATTTCAAGGATGGCTACACCTTC
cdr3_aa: CATSTRQDFKDGYTF

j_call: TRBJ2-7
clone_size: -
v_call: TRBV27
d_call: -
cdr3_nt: TGTGCCAGCAAGGGAGAAACCTACGAGCAGTACTTC
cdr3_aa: CASKGETYEQYF

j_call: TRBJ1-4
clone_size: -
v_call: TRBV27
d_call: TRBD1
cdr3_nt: TGTGCCAGCAGGCTCACTGGACAGGGGGTTGAAAAACTGTTTTTT
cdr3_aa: CASRLTGQGVEKLFF

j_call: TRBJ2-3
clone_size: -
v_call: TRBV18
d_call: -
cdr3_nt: TGTGCCAGCTCACCACGGAGGGATCAATACCCGGATACGCAGTATTTT
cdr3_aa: CASSPRRDQYPDTQYF

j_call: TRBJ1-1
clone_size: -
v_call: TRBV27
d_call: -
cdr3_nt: TGTGCCAGCAGTTCCCAATTGGTAGTAAACACTGAAGCTTTCTTT
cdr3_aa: CASSSQLVVNTEAFF

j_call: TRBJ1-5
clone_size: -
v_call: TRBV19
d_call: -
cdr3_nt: TGTGCCAGTAGTACCCCACCGAGGCAGCCCCAGCATTTT
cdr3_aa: CASSTPPRQPQHF

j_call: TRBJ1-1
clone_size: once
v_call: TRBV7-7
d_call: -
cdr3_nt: TGTGCCAGCAGTCAACAATTAGGGGGTGAGGCTTTCTTT
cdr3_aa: CASSQQLGGEAFF

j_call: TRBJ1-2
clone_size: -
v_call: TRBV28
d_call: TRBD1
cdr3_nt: TGTGCCAGCAGAGGGGGGACGACAGGGAAGAAGGGCTACACCTTC
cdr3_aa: CASRGGTTGKKGYTF

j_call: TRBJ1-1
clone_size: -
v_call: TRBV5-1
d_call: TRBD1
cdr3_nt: TGCGCCAGCAGCTTCAGTATAACAGGGGGCGCAGACACTGAAGCTTTCTTT
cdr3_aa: CASSFSITGGADTEAFF

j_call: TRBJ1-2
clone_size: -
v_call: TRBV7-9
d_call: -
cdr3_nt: TGTGCCAGCAGCTTAGATTTCGACAGTGGCTACACCTTC
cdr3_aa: CASSLDFDSGYTF

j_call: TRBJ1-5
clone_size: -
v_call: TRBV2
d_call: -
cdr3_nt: TGTGCCAGCAAGAGGGACAATCAGCCCCAGCATTTT
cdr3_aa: CASKRDNQPQHF

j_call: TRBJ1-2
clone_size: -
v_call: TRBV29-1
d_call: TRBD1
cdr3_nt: TGCAGCGTTGAGGCCGGGACAGGGGTGGGTGGCTACACCTTC
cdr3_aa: CSVEAGTGVGGYTF

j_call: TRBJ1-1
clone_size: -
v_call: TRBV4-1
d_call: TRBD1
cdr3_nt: TGCGCCAGCAGCCACTACAGGGGGCCAGCGACTGAAGCTTTCTTT
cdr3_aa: CASSHYRGPATEAFF

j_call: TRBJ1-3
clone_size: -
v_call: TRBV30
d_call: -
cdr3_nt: TGTGCCTGGAGTCCGTCCTCTGGAAACACCATATATTTT
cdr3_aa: CAWSPSSGNTIYF

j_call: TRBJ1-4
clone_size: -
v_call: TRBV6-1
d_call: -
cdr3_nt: TGTGCCAGCAGTGAAGCGCACTGGCAGGGGAATGAAAAACTGTTTTTT
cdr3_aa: CASSEAHWQGNEKLFF

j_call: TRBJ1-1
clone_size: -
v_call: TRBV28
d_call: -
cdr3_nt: TGTGCCAGCCTCAGGGGACTGAACACTGAAGCTTTCTTT
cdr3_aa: CASLRGLNTEAFF

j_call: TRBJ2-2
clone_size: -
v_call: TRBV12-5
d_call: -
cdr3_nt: TGTGCTAGTGGTTCCTGGGTAGGACAGGGCGCGACCCGGGGGGCCGGGGAGCTGTTTTTT
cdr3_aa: CASGSWVGQGATRGAGELFF

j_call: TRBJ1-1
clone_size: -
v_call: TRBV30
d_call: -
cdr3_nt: TGTGCCTGGAGTGTAAAGGCGGCGAACACTGAAGCTTTCTTT
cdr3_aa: CAWSVKAANTEAFF

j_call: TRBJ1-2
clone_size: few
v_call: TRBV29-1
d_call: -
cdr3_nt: TGCAGCGTTGAATTGGGAACAGGGAGCATCTATGGCTACACCTTC
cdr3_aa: CSVELGTGSIYGYTF

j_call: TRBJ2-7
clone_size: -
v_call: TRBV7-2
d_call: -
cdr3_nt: TGTGCCAGCAGCCCCCTCGGGTTTCCCTACGAGCAGTACTTC
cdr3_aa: CASSPLGFPYEQYF

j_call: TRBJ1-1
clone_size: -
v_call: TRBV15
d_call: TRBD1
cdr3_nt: TGTGCCACCAGCAGAGAGGATGGACAGGGCCTGAACACTGAAGCTTTCTTT
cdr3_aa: CATSREDGQGLNTEAFF

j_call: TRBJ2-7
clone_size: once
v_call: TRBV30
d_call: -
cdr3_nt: TGTGCCTGGAGTCAGGGGGGCGAGCAGTACTTC
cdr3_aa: CAWSQGGEQYF

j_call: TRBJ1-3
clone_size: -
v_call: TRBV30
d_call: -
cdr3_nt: TGTGCCTGGAGTGTTCAGGCGGGAAACACCATATATTTT
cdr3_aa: CAWSVQAGNTIYF

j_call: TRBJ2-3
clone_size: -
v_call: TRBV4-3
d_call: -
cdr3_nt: TGCGCCAGCAGCCAAGATAGTCACGCAGATACGCAGTATTTT
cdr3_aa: CASSQDSHADTQYF

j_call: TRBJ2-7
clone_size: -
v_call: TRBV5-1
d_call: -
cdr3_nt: TGCGCCAGCAGCTTGGTCGCCGGAGGGGACTACGAGCAGTACTTC
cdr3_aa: CASSLVAGGDYEQYF

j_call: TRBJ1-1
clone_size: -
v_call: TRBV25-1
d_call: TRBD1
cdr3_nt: TGTGCCAGCAGTGTACACAGGGGCCCGGCAACTGAAGCTTTCTTT
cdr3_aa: CASSVHRGPATEAFF

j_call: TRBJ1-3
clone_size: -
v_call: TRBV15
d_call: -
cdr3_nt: TGTGCCACCAGCAGAGACAGGAACTCTGGAAACACCATATATTTT
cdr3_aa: CATSRDRNSGNTIYF

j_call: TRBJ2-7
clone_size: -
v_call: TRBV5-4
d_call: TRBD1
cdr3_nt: TGTGCCAGCAGCCTGTCCCGGGACAGGGACGAGCAGTACTTC
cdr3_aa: CASSLSRDRDEQYF

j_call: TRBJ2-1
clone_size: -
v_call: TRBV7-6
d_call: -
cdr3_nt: TGTGCCAGCAGCCCGGGACCCCAGGGGAGTGAGCAGTTCTTC
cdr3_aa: CASSPGPQGSEQFF

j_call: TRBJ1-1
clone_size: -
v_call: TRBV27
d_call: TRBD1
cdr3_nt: TGTGCCAGCACGGACAGGGGTGTCGGTGCAGGGAACACTGAAGCTTTCTTT
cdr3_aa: CASTDRGVGAGNTEAFF

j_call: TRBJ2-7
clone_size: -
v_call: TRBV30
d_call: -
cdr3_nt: TGTGCCTGGAGTGCTAACTACGAGCAGTACTTC
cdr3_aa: CAWSANYEQYF

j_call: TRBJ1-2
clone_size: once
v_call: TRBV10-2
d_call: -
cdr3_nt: TGCGCCAGCCAGCAGGGAATGGACTATGGCTACACCTTC
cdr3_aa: CASQQGMDYGYTF

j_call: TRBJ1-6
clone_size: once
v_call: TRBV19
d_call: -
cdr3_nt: TGTGCCAGTAGTCAAATAACGGGACAACCATATAATTCACCCCTCCACTTT
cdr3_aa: CASSQITGQPYNSPLHF

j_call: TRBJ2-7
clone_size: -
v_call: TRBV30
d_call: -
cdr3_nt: TGTGCCTGGAGTATCCGCGCAGGGGGGGAGCAGTACTTC
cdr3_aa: CAWSIRAGGEQYF